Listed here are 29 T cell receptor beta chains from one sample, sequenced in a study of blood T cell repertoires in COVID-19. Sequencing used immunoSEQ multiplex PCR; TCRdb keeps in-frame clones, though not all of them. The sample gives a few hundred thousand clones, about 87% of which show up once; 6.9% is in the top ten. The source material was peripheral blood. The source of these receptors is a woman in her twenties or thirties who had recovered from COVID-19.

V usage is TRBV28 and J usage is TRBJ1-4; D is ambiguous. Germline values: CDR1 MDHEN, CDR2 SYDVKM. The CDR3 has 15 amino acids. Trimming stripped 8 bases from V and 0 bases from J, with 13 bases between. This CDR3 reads CASGVLGATNEKLFF. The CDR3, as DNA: TGTGCCAGCGGTGTCCTCGGTGCAACTAATGAAAAACTGTTTTTT.

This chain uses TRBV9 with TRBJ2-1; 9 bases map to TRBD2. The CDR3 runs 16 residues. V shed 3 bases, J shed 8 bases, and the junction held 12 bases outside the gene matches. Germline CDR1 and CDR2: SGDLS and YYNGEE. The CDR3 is CASSARSGGGAHEQFF. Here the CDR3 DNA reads TGTGCCAGCAGCGCCAGATCGGGCGGGGGGGCCCATGAGCAGTTCTTC.

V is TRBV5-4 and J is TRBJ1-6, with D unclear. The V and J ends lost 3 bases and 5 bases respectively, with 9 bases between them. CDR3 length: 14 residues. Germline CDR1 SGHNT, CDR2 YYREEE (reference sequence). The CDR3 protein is CASSSPRDNSPLHF. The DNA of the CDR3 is TGTGCCAGCAGCTCCCCGCGGGATAATTCACCCCTCCACTTT.

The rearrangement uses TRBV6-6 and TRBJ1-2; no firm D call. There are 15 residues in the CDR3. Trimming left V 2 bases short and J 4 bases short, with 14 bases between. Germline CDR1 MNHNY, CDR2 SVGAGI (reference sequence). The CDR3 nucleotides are TGTGCCAGCAGTTACGAAGGACTGCTCCTCTATGGCTACACCTTC. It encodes CASSYEGLLLYGYTF.

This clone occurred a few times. CDR3 protein: CASTDGLNTEAFF. The CDR3 coding sequence is TGTGCCAGCACAGACGGACTAAACACTGAAGCTTTCTTT. The chain has TRBV7-9 and TRBJ1-1; no reliable D call. The ends were cut back, 7 bases at V and 2 bases at J, with 11 bases in the middle. The germline CDR1 and CDR2 sequences are SEHNR and FQNEAQ (reference sequence). CDR3 length: 13 amino acids.

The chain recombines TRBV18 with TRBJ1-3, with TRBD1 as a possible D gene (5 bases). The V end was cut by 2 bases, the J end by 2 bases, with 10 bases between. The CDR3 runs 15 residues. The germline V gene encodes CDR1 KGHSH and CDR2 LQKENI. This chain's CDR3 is CASSPVAGTGNTIYF. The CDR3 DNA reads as TGTGCCAGCTCACCAGTCGCAGGGACTGGAAACACCATATATTTT.

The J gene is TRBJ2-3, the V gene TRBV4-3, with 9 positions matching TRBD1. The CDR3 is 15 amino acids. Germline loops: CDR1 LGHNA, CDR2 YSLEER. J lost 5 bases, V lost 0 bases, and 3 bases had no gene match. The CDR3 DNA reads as TGCGCCAGCAGCCAAGACGGGACAGGGCGAGATACGCAGTATTTT. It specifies CASSQDGTGRDTQYF.

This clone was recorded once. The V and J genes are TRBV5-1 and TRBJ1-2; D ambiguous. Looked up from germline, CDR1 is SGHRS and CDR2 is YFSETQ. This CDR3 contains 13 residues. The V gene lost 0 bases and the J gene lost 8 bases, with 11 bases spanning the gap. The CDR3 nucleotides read TGCGCCAGCAGCTTGGACGGGCCGGGGGGCTACACCTTC. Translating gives CASSLDGPGGYTF.

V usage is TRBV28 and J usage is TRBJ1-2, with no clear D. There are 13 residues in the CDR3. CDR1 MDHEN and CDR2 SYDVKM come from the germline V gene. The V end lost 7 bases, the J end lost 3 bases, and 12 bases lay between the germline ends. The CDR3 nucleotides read TGTGCCAGCACCACCCCGGGTCACTATGGCTACACCTTC. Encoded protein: CASTTPGHYGYTF.

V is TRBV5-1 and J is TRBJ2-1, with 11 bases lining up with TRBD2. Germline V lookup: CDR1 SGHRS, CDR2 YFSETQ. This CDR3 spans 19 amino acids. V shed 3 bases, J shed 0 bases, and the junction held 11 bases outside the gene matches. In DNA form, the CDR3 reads TGCGCCAGCAGCTGGCTATACGGACTAGCGGGCGACTCCTACAATGAGCAGTTCTTC. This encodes CASSWLYGLAGDSYNEQFF.

This chain's CDR3 is CASSFSRTSSQETQYF. CDR3 nucleotides: TGTGCCAGCAGTTTTTCCAGGACTAGCTCACAAGAGACCCAGTACTTC. The chain uses TRBV28 and TRBJ2-5, with TRBD2 matching over 8 bases. Per the germline V gene, CDR1 is MDHEN and CDR2 is SYDVKM. V lost 3 bases, J lost 2 bases, and 8 bases stayed unmatched. CDR3 length equals 16 residues.

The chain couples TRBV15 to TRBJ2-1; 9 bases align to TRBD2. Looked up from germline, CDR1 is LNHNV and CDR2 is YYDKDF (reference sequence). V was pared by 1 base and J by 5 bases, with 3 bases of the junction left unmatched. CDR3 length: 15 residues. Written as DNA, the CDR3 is TGTGCCACCAGCAGAGTAAGCGGGGGGAACAATGAGCAGTTCTTC. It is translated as CATSRVSGGNNEQFF. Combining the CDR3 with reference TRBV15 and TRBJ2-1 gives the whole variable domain DAMVIQNPRYQVTQFGKPVTLSCSQTLNHNVMYWYQQKSSQAPKLLFHYYDKDFNNEADTPDNFQSRRPNTSFCFLDIRSPGLGDTAMYLCATSRVSGGNNEQFFGPGTRLTVL.

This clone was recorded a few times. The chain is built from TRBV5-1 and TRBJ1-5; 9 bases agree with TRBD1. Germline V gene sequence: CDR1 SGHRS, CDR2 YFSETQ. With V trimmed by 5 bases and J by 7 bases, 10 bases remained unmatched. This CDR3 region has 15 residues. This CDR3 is CASSWTGDEGQPQHF. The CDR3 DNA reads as TGCGCCAGCAGTTGGACAGGGGATGAGGGCCAGCCCCAGCATTTT.

CDR3 bases: TGCAGTTTAAGACAGGTCTATGGCTACACCTTC. Translating it yields CSLRQVYGYTF. The V and J genes are TRBV20-1 and TRBJ1-2, with D possibly matching TRBD1 (6 bases). This CDR3 has 11 residues. The germline V and J ends were trimmed by 8 bases and 4 bases, with 11 bases remaining between them. Germline V gene sequence: CDR1 DFQATT, CDR2 SNEGSKA (reference sequence).

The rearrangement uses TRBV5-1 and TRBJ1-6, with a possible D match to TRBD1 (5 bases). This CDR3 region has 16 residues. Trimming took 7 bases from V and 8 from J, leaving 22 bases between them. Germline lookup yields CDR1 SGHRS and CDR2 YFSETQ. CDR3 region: CASQPRGGPADSPLHF. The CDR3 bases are TGCGCCAGCCAACCCCGGGGGGGACCGGCGGATTCACCCCTCCACTTT. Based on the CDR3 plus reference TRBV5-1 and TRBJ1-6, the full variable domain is KAGVTQTPRYLIKTRGQQVTLSCSPISGHRSVSWYQQTPGQGLQFLFEYFSETQRNKGNFPGRFSGRQFSNSRSEMNVSTLELGDSALYLCASQPRGGPADSPLHFGNGTRLTVT.

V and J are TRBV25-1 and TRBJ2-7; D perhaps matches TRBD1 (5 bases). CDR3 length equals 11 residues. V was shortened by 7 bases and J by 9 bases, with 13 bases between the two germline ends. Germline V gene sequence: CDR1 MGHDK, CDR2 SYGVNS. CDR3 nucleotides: TGTGCCAGCAATAAGGGGTTGGTGCAGTACTTC. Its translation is CASNKGLVQYF.

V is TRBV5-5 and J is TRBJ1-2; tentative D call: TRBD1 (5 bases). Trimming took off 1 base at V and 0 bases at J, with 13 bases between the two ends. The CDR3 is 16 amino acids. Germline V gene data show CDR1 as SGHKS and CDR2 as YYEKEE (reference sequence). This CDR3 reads CASSLSGTNPNYGYTF. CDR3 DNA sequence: TGTGCCAGCAGCTTGTCCGGGACTAACCCTAACTATGGCTACACCTTC.

CDR3 nucleotides: TGTGCCAGCAGCTTGAACGGGTGGGATGAGCAGTTCTTC. Translated: CASSLNGWDEQFF. The rearrangement joins TRBV5-6 to TRBJ2-1; no firm D call. The CDR3 is 13 amino acids. The V gene lost 1 base and the J gene lost 8 bases, with 10 bases spanning the gap. CDR1 and CDR2 (germline): SGHDT, YYEEEE.

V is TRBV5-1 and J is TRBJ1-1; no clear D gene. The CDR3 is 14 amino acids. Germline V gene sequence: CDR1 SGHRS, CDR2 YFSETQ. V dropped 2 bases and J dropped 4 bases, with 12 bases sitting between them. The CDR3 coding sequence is TGCGCCAGCAGCTTCCGACGGGAGAGCACTGAAGCTTTCTTT. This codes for CASSFRRESTEAFF.

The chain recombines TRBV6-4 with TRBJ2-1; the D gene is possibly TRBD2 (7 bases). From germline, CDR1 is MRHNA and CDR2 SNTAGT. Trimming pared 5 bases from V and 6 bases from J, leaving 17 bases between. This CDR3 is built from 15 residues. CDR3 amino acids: CASSPMGGAGNEQFF. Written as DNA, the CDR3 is TGTGCCAGCAGTCCTATGGGGGGGGCTGGCAATGAGCAGTTCTTC.

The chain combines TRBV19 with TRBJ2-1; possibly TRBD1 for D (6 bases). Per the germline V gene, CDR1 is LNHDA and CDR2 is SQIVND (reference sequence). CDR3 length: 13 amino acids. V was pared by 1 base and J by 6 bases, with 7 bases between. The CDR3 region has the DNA TGTGCCAGTAGTATAGGGGGGCTCAATGAGCAGTTCTTC. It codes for CASSIGGLNEQFF. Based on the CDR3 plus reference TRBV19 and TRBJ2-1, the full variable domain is DGGITQSPKYLFRKEGQNVTLSCEQNLNHDAMYWYRQDPGQGLRLIYYSQIVNDFQKGDIAEGYSVSREKKESFPLTVTSAQKNPTAFYLCASSIGGLNEQFFGPGTRLTVL.

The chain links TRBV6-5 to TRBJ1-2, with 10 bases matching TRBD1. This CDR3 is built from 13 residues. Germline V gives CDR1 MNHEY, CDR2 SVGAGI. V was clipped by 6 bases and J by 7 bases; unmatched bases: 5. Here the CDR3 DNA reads TGTGCCAGCAGACCCGGGACAGGGGTTGGCTACACCTTC. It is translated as CASRPGTGVGYTF.

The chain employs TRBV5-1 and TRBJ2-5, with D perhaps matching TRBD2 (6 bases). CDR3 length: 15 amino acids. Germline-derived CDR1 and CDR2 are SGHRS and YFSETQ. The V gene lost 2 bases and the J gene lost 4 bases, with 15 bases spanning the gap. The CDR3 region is CASSLLAVLGETQYF. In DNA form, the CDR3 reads TGCGCCAGCAGCTTATTAGCGGTACTGGGAGAGACCCAGTACTTC.

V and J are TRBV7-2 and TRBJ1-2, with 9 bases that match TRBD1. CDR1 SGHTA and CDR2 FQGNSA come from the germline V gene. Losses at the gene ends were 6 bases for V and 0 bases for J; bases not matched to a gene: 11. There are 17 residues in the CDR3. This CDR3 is CASSTEAGTGTNYGYTF. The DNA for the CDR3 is TGTGCCAGCAGTACCGAGGCAGGGACAGGGACTAACTATGGCTACACCTTC.

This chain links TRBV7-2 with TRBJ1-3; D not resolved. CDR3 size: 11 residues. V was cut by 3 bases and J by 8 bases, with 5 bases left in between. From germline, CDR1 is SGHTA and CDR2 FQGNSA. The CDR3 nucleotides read TGTGCCAGCAGCTTGAGGGACACCATATATTTT. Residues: CASSLRDTIYF.

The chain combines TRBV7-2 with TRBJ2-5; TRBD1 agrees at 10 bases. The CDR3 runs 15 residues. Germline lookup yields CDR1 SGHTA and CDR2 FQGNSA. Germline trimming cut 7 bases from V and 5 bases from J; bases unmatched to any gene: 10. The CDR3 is CASNPGGQGYETQYF. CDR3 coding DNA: TGTGCCAGCAACCCGGGGGGACAGGGGTATGAGACCCAGTACTTC. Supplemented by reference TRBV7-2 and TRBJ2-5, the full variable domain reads GAGVSQSPSNKVTEKGKDVELRCDPISGHTALYWYRQSLGQGLEFLIYFQGNSAPDKSGLPSDRFSAERTGGSVSTLTIQRTQQEDSAVYLCASNPGGQGYETQYFGPGTRLLVL.

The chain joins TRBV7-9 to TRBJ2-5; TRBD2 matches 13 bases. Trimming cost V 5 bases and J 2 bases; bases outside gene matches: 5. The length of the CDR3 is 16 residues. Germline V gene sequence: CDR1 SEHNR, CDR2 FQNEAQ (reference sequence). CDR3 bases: TGTGCCAGCAGCCGCCGGACTAGCGGGGGACAAGAGACCCAGTACTTC. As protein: CASSRRTSGGQETQYF.

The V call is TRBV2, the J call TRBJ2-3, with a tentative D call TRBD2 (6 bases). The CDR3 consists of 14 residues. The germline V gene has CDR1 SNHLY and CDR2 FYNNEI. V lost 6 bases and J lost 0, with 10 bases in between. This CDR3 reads CASRPGTSTDTQYF. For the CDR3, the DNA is TGTGCCAGCAGACCGGGGACTAGCACAGATACGCAGTATTTT.

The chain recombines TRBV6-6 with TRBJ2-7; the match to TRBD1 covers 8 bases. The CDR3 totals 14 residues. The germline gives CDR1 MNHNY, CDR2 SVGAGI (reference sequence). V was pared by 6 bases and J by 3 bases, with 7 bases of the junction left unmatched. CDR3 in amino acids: CASSPGQGIYEQYF. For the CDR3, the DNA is TGTGCCAGCAGCCCCGGACAGGGAATCTACGAGCAGTACTTC.